These T cell receptor beta chains were read from a single sample in a study of blood T cell repertoires in COVID-19. The table came from immunoSEQ multiplex PCR; TCRdb's copy has only in-frame clones and leaves some out. The sample contains about 250,000 clones, about 85% of which appear only once. Sequencing was carried out using peripheral blood. The receptors were sampled from a man between 18 and 29 years old with active or convalescent COVID-19. The CDR3 runs from the conserved cysteine through the conserved F or W. A D gene is named only where the DNA matches it firmly. A row's size may be missing; if present it is once, few, many or a size class.

clone size,CDR3 length,J gene,V gene,D gene,CDR3 protein,CDR3 DNA
-,16,TRBJ2-2,TRBV9,TRBD2,CASSPLAGANTGELFF,TGTGCCAGCAGCCCTCTAGCGGGGGCGAACACCGGGGAGCTGTTTTTT
-,16,TRBJ1-3,TRBV19,-,CASSIFLGGPGNTIYF,TGTGCCAGTAGTATCTTCTTGGGAGGCCCTGGAAACACCATATATTTT
-,16,TRBJ2-2,TRBV7-6,TRBD2,CASSLTAGAVTGELFF,TGTGCCAGCAGCTTAACAGCGGGGGCGGTCACCGGGGAGCTGTTTTTT
-,15,TRBJ1-5,TRBV28,-,CASSLLDGNYQPQHF,TGTGCCAGCAGTTTGCTCGACGGGAACTATCAGCCCCAGCATTTT
-,15,TRBJ2-1,TRBV19,-,CASSIGQRRYNEQFF,TGTGCCAGTAGTATAGGACAGCGAAGATACAATGAGCAGTTCTTC
-,13,TRBJ2-7,TRBV28,-,CASSFRETYEQYF,TGTGCCAGCAGCTTCAGGGAAACCTACGAGCAGTACTTC
-,10,TRBJ1-2,TRBV6-6,-,CASRLYGYTF,TGTGCCAGCAGACTCTATGGCTACACCTTC
-,13,TRBJ2-5,TRBV11-2,-,CASTRGPQETQYF,TGTGCCAGCACGCGCGGCCCCCAAGAGACCCAGTACTTC
-,13,TRBJ1-2,TRBV7-8,TRBD1,CASSYRGRRGYTF,TGTGCCAGCAGCTACAGGGGAAGAAGAGGCTACACCTTC
-,14,TRBJ1-1,TRBV12-5,-,CASGLGGVRSEAFF,TGTGCTAGTGGTTTGGGGGGGGTAAGGTCTGAAGCTTTCTTT
-,15,TRBJ2-7,TRBV28,TRBD1,CASSSAGTGSFEQYF,TGTGCCAGCAGTTCGGCAGGGACAGGGTCCTTCGAGCAGTACTTC
-,13,TRBJ2-2,TRBV19,-,CASIRENTGELFF,TGTGCCAGTATAAGAGAAAACACCGGGGAGCTGTTTTTT
-,19,TRBJ1-5,TRBV6-1,TRBD1,CASSAPAGGQTYSNQPQHF,TGTGCCAGCAGTGCCCCAGCAGGGGGCCAAACTTATAGCAATCAGCCCCAGCATTTT
-,15,TRBJ2-7,TRBV7-9,-,CASSRRTLDQREQYF,TGTGCCAGCAGCCGCCGGACTCTCGACCAAAGGGAGCAGTACTTC
-,14,TRBJ1-4,TRBV29-1,TRBD1,CSVKVDRGSEKLFF,TGCAGCGTTAAGGTGGACAGGGGAAGTGAAAAACTGTTTTTT
-,12,TRBJ1-5,TRBV6-6,-,CASSLIGQPQHF,TGTGCCAGCAGCCTGATCGGTCAGCCCCAGCATTTT
-,16,TRBJ1-1,TRBV7-9,-,CASSPATGIWGTEAFF,TGTGCCAGCAGCCCGGCGACGGGGATATGGGGCACTGAAGCTTTCTTT
-,14,TRBJ2-5,TRBV19,TRBD1,CASSITGGRETQYF,TGTGCCAGTAGTATTACAGGGGGCAGGGAGACCCAGTACTTC
-,13,TRBJ2-1,TRBV7-9,-,CASSPGQYNEQFF,TGTGCCAGCAGCCCCGGACAATACAATGAGCAGTTCTTC
-,14,TRBJ2-1,TRBV3-1/TRBV3-2,TRBD2,CASSQASGIGEQFF,TGTGCCAGCAGCCAAGCTAGCGGGATAGGTGAGCAGTTCTTC
-,15,TRBJ2-5,TRBV2,TRBD2,CASSYLGLAQETQYF,TGTGCCAGCAGTTACCTCGGACTAGCACAAGAGACCCAGTACTTC
-,18,TRBJ2-2,TRBV2,TRBD1,CASSPAPGQGHNTGELFF,TGTGCCAGCAGCCCGGCACCGGGACAGGGCCACAACACCGGGGAGCTGTTTTTT
-,13,TRBJ1-2,TRBV7-8,TRBD1,CASSLRTGEGYTF,TGTGCCAGCAGCCTTCGGACAGGGGAAGGCTACACCTTC
-,16,TRBJ1-2,TRBV7-2,-,CASSLGAGRGNYGYTF,TGTGCCAGCAGCTTAGGGGCCGGCAGGGGAAACTATGGCTACACCTTC
-,14,TRBJ1-1,TRBV5-1,-,CASSSTGSGTEAFF,TGCGCCAGCAGCTCTACAGGGTCCGGCACTGAAGCTTTCTTT
-,15,TRBJ1-2,TRBV4-3,-,CASSQDRGTSYGYTF,TGCGCCAGCAGCCAAGATAGGGGCACGAGCTATGGCTACACCTTC
-,16,TRBJ2-3,TRBV4-3,TRBD1,CASSQARTGSTDTQYF,TGCGCCAGCAGCCAAGCACGGACAGGGTCTACAGATACGCAGTATTTT
-,14,TRBJ2-7,TRBV11-2,-,CASSSPRRYHEQYF,TGTGCCAGCAGCTCCCCAAGGAGGTACCACGAGCAGTACTTC
-,18,TRBJ2-3,TRBV27,TRBD2,CASSLSGGREGTIYTQYF,TGTGCCAGCAGTTTATCCGGGGGGCGGGAGGGAACTATTTATACGCAGTATTTT
-,12,TRBJ2-7,TRBV7-8,-,CASSLQGYEQYF,TGTGCCAGCAGCTTACAGGGTTACGAGCAGTACTTC
few,14,TRBJ2-7,TRBV5-6,TRBD1,CASSDWTGPWEQYF,TGTGCCAGCAGCGACTGGACAGGGCCCTGGGAGCAGTACTTC
-,14,TRBJ1-3,TRBV6-6,-,CASLVPTSGNTIYF,TGTGCCAGCTTAGTTCCTACCTCTGGAAACACCATATATTTT
-,13,TRBJ1-2,TRBV13,TRBD1,CASSLRGPVGYTF,TGTGCCAGCAGCTTAAGGGGGCCGGTTGGCTACACCTTC
-,17,TRBJ2-1,TRBV7-9,TRBD2,CASSSDVIAGMNNEQFF,TGTGCCAGCAGCTCCGACGTGATAGCGGGAATGAACAATGAGCAGTTCTTC
-,13,TRBJ2-1,TRBV30,TRBD1,CAEDRGTLREQFF,TGTGCCGAGGACAGGGGGACCTTGCGGGAGCAGTTCTTC
-,15,TRBJ1-2,TRBV2,TRBD1,CASSEAGQGSYGYTF,TGTGCCAGCAGTGAAGCCGGACAGGGAAGCTATGGCTACACCTTC
-,13,TRBJ1-1,TRBV30,TRBD1,CAWSVNQGAEAFF,TGTGCCTGGAGTGTAAATCAGGGGGCTGAAGCTTTCTTT
-,16,TRBJ1-3,TRBV11-2,-,CASSLDPGNSGNTIYF,TGTGCCAGCAGCTTAGACCCAGGCAACTCTGGAAACACCATATATTTT
-,14,TRBJ1-2,TRBV2,-,CASSETGTTYGYTF,TGTGCCAGCAGTGAGACCGGGACAACCTATGGCTACACCTTC
-,15,TRBJ2-7,TRBV10-3,TRBD1,CAISSTGVHAYEQYF,TGTGCCATCAGCTCGACAGGGGTGCACGCCTACGAGCAGTACTTC
-,14,TRBJ1-1,TRBV5-4,-,CASSLAQGNTEAFF,TGTGCCAGCAGCTTGGCTCAGGGGAACACTGAAGCTTTCTTT
-,14,TRBJ1-2,TRBV5-1,-,CASSPPDRSGGYTF,TGCGCCAGCAGCCCTCCGGACAGATCAGGCGGCTACACCTTC
-,14,TRBJ2-3,TRBV9,-,CASSLRLDTDTQYF,TGTGCCAGCAGCCTTAGGCTAGATACAGATACGCAGTATTTT
-,16,TRBJ1-1,TRBV5-8,-,CASSDILEQTNTEAFF,TGTGCCAGCAGCGACATCTTGGAACAGACGAACACTGAAGCTTTCTTT
-,14,TRBJ1-4,TRBV28,-,CASRVTGSGEKLFF,TGTGCCAGCAGGGTAACAGGGTCTGGGGAAAAACTGTTTTTT
-,16,TRBJ2-7,TRBV25-1,-,CASSGNRDIKPYEQYF,TGTGCCAGCAGTGGAAACCGGGACATAAAACCCTACGAGCAGTACTTC
-,14,TRBJ2-5,TRBV5-1,-,CASRQAAQLETQYF,TGCGCCAGCAGGCAGGCCGCCCAGCTTGAGACCCAGTACTTC
-,16,TRBJ2-1,TRBV6-4,TRBD2,CASSDLAGVLGSEQFF,TGTGCCAGCAGTGACCTAGCGGGAGTTTTGGGAAGTGAGCAGTTCTTC
-,15,TRBJ1-4,TRBV7-2,TRBD1,CASRVRTGTNEKLFF,TGTGCCAGCAGAGTCAGGACAGGGACTAATGAAAAACTGTTTTTT
-,17,TRBJ2-1,TRBV5-6,TRBD2,CASSLETSVDSGNEQFF,TGTGCCAGCAGCTTGGAAACTAGCGTTGACTCGGGGAATGAGCAGTTCTTC
-,16,TRBJ1-2,TRBV4-1,TRBD1,CASSLRDRELTFGYTF,TGCGCCAGCAGCCTACGGGACAGGGAGCTAACTTTTGGCTACACCTTC
-,14,TRBJ2-7,TRBV3-1/TRBV3-2,-,CASSQTWQAYEQYF,TGTGCCAGCAGCCAAACTTGGCAGGCTTACGAGCAGTACTTC
-,13,TRBJ2-7,TRBV12-3/TRBV12-4,-,CASSSKGAYEQYF,TGTGCCAGCAGTTCGAAAGGGGCCTACGAGCAGTACTTC
-,12,TRBJ2-7,TRBV29-1,-,CSVEDWLYEQYF,TGCAGCGTTGAGGACTGGCTCTACGAGCAGTACTTC
-,13,TRBJ2-1,TRBV11-3,-,CASSSSGTNEQFF,TGTGCCAGCTCCAGTAGCGGCACAAATGAGCAGTTCTTC
once,14,TRBJ2-7,TRBV18,TRBD1,CASSPSTGIHEQYF,TGTGCCAGCTCACCCTCGACAGGGATCCACGAGCAGTACTTC
-,17,TRBJ2-2,TRBV9,-,CASSVAGGWPNTGELFF,TGTGCCAGCAGCGTAGCTGGGGGCTGGCCGAACACCGGGGAGCTGTTTTTT
once,16,TRBJ2-5,TRBV10-3,-,CAISESEGEAQETQYF,TGTGCCATCAGTGAGTCAGAGGGTGAAGCACAAGAGACCCAGTACTTC
once,15,TRBJ1-4,TRBV6-2/TRBV6-3,-,CASSSRQAANEKLFF,TGTGCCAGCAGTTCGAGACAGGCGGCTAATGAAAAACTGTTTTTT
-,10,TRBJ1-1,TRBV29-1,-,CSVDETEAFF,TGCAGCGTTGATGAGACTGAAGCTTTCTTT